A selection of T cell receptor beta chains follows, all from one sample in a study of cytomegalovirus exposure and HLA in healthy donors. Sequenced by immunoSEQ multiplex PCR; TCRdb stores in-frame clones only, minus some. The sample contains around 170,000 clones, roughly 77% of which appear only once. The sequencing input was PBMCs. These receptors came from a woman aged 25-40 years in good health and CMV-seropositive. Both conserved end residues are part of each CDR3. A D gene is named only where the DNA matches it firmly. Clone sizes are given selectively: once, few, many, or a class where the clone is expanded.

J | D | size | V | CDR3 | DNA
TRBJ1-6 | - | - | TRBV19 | CASRHRVNSPLHF | TGTGCCAGTAGGCACAGGGTCAATTCACCCCTCCACTTT
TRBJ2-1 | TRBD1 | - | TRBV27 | CASSLRPGQGYNEQFF | TGTGCCAGCAGTTTACGACCGGGACAGGGATACAATGAGCAGTTCTTC
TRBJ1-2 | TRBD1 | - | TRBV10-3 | CAIGVGTGVDYGYTF | TGTGCCATCGGTGTAGGGACAGGGGTGGACTATGGCTACACCTTC
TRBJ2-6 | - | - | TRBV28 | CASSLFQEGAAGANVLTF | TGTGCCAGCAGTTTGTTTCAGGAGGGGGCGGCCGGGGCCAACGTCCTGACTTTC
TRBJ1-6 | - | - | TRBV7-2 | CASSWSVPSSYNSPLHF | TGTGCCAGCAGCTGGAGTGTACCGAGCTCCTATAATTCACCCCTCCACTTT
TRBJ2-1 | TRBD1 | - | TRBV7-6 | CASSRDRRTSLGNNEQFF | TGTGCCAGCAGCAGGGACAGGAGGACCAGCCTAGGGAACAATGAGCAGTTCTTC
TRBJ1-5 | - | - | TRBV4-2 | CASSQDGQGRQPQHF | TGTGCCAGCAGCCAAGATGGTCAGGGGAGACAGCCCCAGCATTTT
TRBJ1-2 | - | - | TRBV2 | CASSEAPGYVGYTF | TGTGCCAGCAGTGAAGCGCCAGGGTATGTTGGCTACACCTTC
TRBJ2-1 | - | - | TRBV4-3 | CASSQDAAVSSYNEQFF | TGCGCCAGCAGCCAAGATGCGGCGGTGAGCTCCTACAATGAGCAGTTCTTC
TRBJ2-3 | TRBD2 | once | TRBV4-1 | CASSLEGTSGGAGSTDTQYF | TGCGCCAGCAGCCTGGAAGGGACTAGCGGGGGGGCCGGGAGCACAGATACGCAGTATTTT
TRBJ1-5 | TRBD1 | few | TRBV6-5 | CASSYQGRGFGPQHF | TGTGCCAGCAGTTACCAAGGCAGGGGGTTTGGGCCCCAGCATTTT
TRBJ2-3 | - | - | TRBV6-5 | CASSYALVTDTQYF | TGTGCCAGCAGTTACGCGTTGGTAACAGATACGCAGTATTTT
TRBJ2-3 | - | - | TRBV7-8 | CASSLTGLVDTQYF | TGTGCCAGCAGCCTTACAGGGCTGGTAGATACGCAGTATTTT
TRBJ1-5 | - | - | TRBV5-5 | CASSPMGGTQPQHF | TGTGCCAGCAGCCCAATGGGGGGAACTCAGCCCCAGCATTTT
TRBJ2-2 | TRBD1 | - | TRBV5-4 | CASSYTGVTGELFF | TGTGCCAGCAGCTATACAGGGGTCACCGGGGAGCTGTTTTTT
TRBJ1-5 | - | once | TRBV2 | CASSQYRGINSNQPQHF | TGTGCCAGCAGCCAATATAGAGGGATCAATAGCAATCAGCCCCAGCATTTT
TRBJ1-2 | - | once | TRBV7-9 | CASSLDSNFYGYTF | TGTGCCAGCAGCTTAGACAGCAACTTCTACGGCTACACCTTC
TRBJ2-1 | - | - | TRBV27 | CASTTSQGRNEQFF | TGTGCCAGCACCACCTCCCAGGGTCGGAATGAGCAGTTCTTC
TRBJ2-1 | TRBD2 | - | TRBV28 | CASSPLLTSGGGNEQFF | TGTGCCAGCAGTCCCCTCCTGACTAGCGGGGGGGGTAATGAGCAGTTCTTC
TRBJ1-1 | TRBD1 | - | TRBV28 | CASSSTVYGLGTGVRGTEAFF | TGTGCCAGCAGTTCTACAGTATACGGCTTGGGGACAGGCGTCAGAGGGACTGAAGCTTTCTTT
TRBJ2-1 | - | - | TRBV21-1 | CASTCVSGLRPYNEQFF | TGTGCCAGTACCTGCGTTTCGGGACTTCGGCCCTACAATGAGCAGTTCTTC
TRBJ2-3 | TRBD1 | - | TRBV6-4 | CATSTGGDTQYF | TGTGCCACCTCGACAGGGGGAGATACGCAGTATTTT
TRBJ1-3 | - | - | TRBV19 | CASSEDSGNTIYF | TGTGCCAGTTCGGAGGATTCTGGAAACACCATATATTTT
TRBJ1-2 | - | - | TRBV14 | CASSRDRRYGYTF | TGTGCCAGCAGCCGAGACAGGCGCTATGGCTACACCTTC
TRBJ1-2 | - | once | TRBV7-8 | CASSLAQVDGGYTF | TGTGCCAGCAGCTTAGCTCAGGTTGATGGGGGCTACACCTTC
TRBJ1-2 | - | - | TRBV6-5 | CASSRGGGLEYGYTF | TGTGCCAGCAGTCGTGGGGGAGGGTTAGAATATGGCTACACCTTC
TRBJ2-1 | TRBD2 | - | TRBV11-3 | CASSLGGGNSYNEQFF | TGTGCCAGCAGCTTAGGGGGGGGTAACTCCTACAATGAGCAGTTCTTC
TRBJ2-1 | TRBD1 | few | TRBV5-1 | CASSIGQGKGEQFF | TGCGCCAGCAGCATAGGACAGGGGAAGGGTGAGCAGTTCTTC
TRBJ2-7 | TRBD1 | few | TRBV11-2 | CASSLFAQGAYEQYF | TGTGCCAGCAGCTTATTCGCGCAGGGGGCTTACGAGCAGTACTTC
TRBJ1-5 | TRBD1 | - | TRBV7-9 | CASSLGDRAQHF | TGTGCCAGCAGCTTAGGGGACAGGGCCCAGCATTTT
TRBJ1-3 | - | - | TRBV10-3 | CAISESFGRGSGNTIYF | TGTGCCATCAGTGAAAGCTTCGGCAGGGGATCTGGAAACACCATATATTTT
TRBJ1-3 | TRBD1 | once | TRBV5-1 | CASSLAGTASGNTIYF | TGCGCCAGCAGCTTGGCCGGGACAGCTTCTGGAAACACCATATATTTT
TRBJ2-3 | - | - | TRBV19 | CASSSGSTDTQYF | TGTGCCAGTAGCAGCGGTAGCACAGATACGCAGTATTTT
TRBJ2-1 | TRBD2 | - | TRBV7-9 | CSSSPPGLAGVEQFF | TGTTCCAGCAGCCCGCCGGGACTAGCGGGGGTAGAGCAGTTCTTC
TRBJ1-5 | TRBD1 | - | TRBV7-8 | CASSTDRADQPQHF | TGTGCCAGCAGCACTGACAGGGCAGATCAGCCCCAGCATTTT
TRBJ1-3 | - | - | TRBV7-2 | CASSPSISGNTIYF | TGTGCCAGCAGCCCCAGTATCTCTGGAAACACCATATATTTT
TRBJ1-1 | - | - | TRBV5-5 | CASSLGGSNTEAFF | TGTGCCAGCAGCTTAGGGGGTTCGAACACTGAAGCTTTCTTT
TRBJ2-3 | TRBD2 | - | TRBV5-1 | CASSSGLAGSRVTDTQYF | TGCGCCAGCAGCTCGGGACTAGCGGGGTCCCGTGTTACAGATACGCAGTATTTT
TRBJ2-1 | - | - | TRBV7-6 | CASSPSGGGYNEQFF | TGTGCCAGCAGCCCGTCGGGGGGCGGCTACAATGAGCAGTTCTTC